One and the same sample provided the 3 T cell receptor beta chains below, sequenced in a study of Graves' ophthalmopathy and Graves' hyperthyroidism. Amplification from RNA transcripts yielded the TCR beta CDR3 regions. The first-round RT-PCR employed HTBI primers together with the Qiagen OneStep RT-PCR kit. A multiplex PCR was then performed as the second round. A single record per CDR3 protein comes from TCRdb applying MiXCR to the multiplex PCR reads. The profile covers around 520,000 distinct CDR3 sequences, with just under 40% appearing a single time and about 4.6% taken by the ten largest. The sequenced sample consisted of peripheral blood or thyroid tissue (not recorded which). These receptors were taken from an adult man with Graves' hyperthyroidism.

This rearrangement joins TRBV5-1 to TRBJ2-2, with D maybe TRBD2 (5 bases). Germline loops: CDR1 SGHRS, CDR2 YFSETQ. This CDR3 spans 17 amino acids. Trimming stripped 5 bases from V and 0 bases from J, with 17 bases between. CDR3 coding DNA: TGCGCCAGCAGTCGCCTCGGGGATTACGCGAACACCGGGGAGCTGTTTTTT. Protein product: CASSRLGDYANTGELFF.

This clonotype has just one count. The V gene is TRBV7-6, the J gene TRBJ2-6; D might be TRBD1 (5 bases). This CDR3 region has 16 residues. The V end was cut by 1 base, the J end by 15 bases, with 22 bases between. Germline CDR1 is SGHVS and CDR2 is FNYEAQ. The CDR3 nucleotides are TGTGCCAGCAGCTTAGGGTATGGCTCTGGGGCCAGCGCCCTGACTTTC. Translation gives CASSLGYGSGASALTF. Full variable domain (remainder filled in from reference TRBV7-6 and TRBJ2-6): GAGVSQSPRYKVTKRGQDVALRCDPISGHVSLYWYRQALGQGPEFLTYFNYEAQQDKSGLPNDRFSAERPEGSISTLTIQRTEQRDSAMYRCASSLGYGSGASALTFGAGSRLTVL.

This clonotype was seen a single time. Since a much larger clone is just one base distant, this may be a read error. The CDR3 protein is CATSYLGLAGPYEQYF. CDR3 nucleotide sequence: TGTGCCACCAGTTACCTCGGTCTGGCGGGACCCTACGAGCAGTACTTC. This sequence joins TRBV24-1 and TRBJ2-7; D possibly corresponds to TRBD2 (6 bases). Germline V lookup: CDR1 KGHDR, CDR2 SFDVKD. There are 16 residues in the CDR3. The V gene lost 6 bases and the J gene lost 2 bases, with 19 bases spanning the gap.